Included here is one T cell receptor beta chain sequence, with context. Its cognate antigen is unknown. The germline gene is not matched at one end of the junction; a read error may be the cause. The source of the sample is a study of cytomegalovirus exposure and HLA in healthy donors. Broader study findings: Indistinguishability led to the exclusion of some V segments, TRBV6-2 and TRBV6-3 included. When presence/absence was analysed, sequencing depth was taken to be roughly uniform across donors.

Everyone who donated was a healthy bone marrow donor. Germline-derived CDR1 and CDR2 are MNHNY and SVGAGI (reference sequence). The CDR3 consists of 11 residues. With 60 Vbeta and 13 Jbeta primers, the PCR was carried out. Some clones are missing from TCRdb's copy, which holds only in-frame ones; the method was immunoSEQ multiplex PCR. Of about 160,000 clones in the sample, 85% were seen once. This TCR derives from a boy aged 2-9 years in good health and CMV-seronegative. Sequenced input: PBMCs. The rearrangement joins TRBV6-6 to TRBJ1-1; D gene ambiguous. The CDR3 spells CASSTGEGGEF. Written as DNA, the CDR3 is TGTGCCAGCAGTACGGGTGAGGGCGGCGAGTTT.